The clone carrying this T cell receptor (beta chain) was recorded many times. The antigen remains undetermined. Donors uniformly comprised healthy Caucasians. The data were obtained in a study of identical twins. Study outcomes and limitations: Not following the same donors, the study drew its conclusions from cross-sectional statistical analysis. In zero-insertion analyses, partial confounding could arise from invariant MAIT and iNKT cells. The study found weaker excess twin sharing in beta out-of-frame sequences.

TCRdb passed the 5' RACE reads through MiXCR, listing each CDR3 protein once. The sample has 350,000 to 400,000 distinct CDR3 sequences, around 9.7% seen once. The source material was naive T cells sorted from blood. The TCR was taken from a woman aged 50 to 60 in good health.

Here the CDR3 reads CASSFGTNQPQHF. In DNA, the CDR3 is TGCGCCAGCAGCTTCGGGACGAATCAGCCCCAGCATTTT. V usage is TRBV5-1 and J usage is TRBJ1-5; weak D call: TRBD1 (5 bases). This CDR3 comprises 13 residues. V dropped 2 bases and J dropped 4 bases, with 7 bases sitting between them. CDR1 and CDR2 from the germline V gene are SGHRS and YFSETQ.